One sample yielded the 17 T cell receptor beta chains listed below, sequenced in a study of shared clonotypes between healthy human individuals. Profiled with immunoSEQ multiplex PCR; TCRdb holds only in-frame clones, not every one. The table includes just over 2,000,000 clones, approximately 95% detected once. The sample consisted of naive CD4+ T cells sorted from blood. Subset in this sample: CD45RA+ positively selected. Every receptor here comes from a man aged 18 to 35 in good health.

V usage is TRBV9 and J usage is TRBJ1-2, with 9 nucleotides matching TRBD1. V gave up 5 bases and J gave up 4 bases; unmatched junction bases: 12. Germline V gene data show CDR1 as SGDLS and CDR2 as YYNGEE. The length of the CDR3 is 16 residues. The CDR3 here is CASSQDPGQGSYGYTF. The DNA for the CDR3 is TGTGCCAGCAGTCAAGATCCGGGACAGGGTAGCTATGGCTACACCTTC.

This chain's CDR3 is CASSSTDSGNTIYF. CDR3 nucleotides: TGTGCCAGTAGTTCGACAGACTCTGGAAACACCATATATTTT. V usage is TRBV19 and J usage is TRBJ1-3; tentative D call: TRBD1 (5 bases). CDR1 is LNHDA, CDR2 SQIVND, per germline (reference sequence). The CDR3 is 14 residues long. Trimming stripped 5 bases from V and 0 bases from J, with 8 bases between.

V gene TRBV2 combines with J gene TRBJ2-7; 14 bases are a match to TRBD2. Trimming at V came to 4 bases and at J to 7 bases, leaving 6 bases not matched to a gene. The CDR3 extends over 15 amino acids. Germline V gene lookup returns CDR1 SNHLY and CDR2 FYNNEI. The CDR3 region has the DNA TGTGCCAGCAGTGGGGGACTAGCGGGAGAATCTGAGCAGTACTTC. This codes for CASSGGLAGESEQYF. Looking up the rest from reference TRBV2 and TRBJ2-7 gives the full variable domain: EPEVTQTPSHQVTQMGQEVILRCVPISNHLYFYWYRQILGQKVEFLVSFYNNEISEKSEIFDDQFSVERPDGSNFTLKIRSTKLEDSAMYFCASSGGLAGESEQYFGPGTRLTVT.

CDR3 residues: CASSLVRGTSGYNEQFF. CDR3 DNA: TGCGCCAGCAGCCTCGTACGAGGGACTAGCGGATACAATGAGCAGTTCTTC. V usage is TRBV5-1 and J usage is TRBJ2-1, with 11 nucleotides matching TRBD2. From germline, CDR1 is SGHRS and CDR2 YFSETQ. The CDR3 extends over 17 amino acids. The trim removed 4 bases at V and 4 bases at J, leaving 10 bases unmatched. Filled out from reference TRBV5-1 and TRBJ2-1, the complete variable domain reads KAGVTQTPRYLIKTRGQQVTLSCSPISGHRSVSWYQQTPGQGLQFLFEYFSETQRNKGNFPGRFSGRQFSNSRSEMNVSTLELGDSALYLCASSLVRGTSGYNEQFFGPGTRLTVL.

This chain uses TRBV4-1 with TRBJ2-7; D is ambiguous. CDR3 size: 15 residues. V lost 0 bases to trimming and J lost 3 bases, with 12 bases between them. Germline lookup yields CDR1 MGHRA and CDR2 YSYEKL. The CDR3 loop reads CASSQDVASLYEQYF. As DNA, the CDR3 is TGCGCCAGCAGCCAAGATGTCGCCAGTCTCTACGAGCAGTACTTC.

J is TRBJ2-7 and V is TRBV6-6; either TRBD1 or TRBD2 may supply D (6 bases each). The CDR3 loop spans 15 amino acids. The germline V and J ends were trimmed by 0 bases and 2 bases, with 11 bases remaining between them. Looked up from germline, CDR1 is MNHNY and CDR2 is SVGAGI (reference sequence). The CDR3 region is CASSYSGGLTYEQYF. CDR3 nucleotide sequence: TGTGCCAGCAGTTACTCAGGGGGGCTAACCTACGAGCAGTACTTC.

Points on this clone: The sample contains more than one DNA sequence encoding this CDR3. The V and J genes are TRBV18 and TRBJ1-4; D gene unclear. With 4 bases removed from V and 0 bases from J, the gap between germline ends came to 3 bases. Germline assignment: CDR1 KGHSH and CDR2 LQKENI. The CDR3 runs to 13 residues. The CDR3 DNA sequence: TGTGCCAGCTCACGGTCAACTAATGAAAAACTGTTTTTT. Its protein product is CASSRSTNEKLFF.

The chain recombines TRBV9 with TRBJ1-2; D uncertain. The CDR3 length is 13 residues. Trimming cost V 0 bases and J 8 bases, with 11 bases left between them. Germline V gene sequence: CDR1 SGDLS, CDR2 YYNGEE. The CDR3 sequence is CASSVEKGSGYTF. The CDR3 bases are TGTGCCAGCAGCGTAGAGAAGGGCTCCGGCTACACCTTC.

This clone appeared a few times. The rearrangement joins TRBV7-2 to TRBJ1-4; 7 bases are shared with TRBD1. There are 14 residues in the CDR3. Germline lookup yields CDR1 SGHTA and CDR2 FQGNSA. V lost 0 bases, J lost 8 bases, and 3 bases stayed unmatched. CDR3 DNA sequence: TGTGCCAGCAGCTTAGCACAGGGGCGCGAAAAACTGTTTTTT. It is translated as CASSLAQGREKLFF.

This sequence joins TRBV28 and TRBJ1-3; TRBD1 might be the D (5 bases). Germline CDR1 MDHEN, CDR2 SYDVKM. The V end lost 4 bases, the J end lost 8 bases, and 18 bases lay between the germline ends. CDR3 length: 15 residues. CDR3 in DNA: TGTGCCAGCAGTTATCCCGGGTCCGAAGGGGACACCATATATTTT. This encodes CASSYPGSEGDTIYF.

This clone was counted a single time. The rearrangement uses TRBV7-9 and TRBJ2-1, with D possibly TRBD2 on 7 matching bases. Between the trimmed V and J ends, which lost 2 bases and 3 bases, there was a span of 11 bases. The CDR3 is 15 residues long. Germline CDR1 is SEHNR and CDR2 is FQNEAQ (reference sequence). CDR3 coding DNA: TGTGCCAGCAGCTTATGGGGGGGCCACTACAATGAGCAGTTCTTC. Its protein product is CASSLWGGHYNEQFF.

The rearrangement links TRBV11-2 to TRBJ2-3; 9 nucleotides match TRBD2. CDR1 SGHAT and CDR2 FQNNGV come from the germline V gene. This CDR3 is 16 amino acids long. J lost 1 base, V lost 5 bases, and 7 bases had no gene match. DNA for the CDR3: TGTGCCAGCAGCCCGATCTCTAGCGGGGGCACAGATACGCAGTATTTT. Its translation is CASSPISSGGTDTQYF.

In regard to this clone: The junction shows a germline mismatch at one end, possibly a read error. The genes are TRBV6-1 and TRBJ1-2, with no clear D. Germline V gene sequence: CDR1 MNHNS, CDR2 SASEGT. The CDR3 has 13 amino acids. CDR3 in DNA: TGTGCCAGCAGTGAAGCTGGCGGGGTTGGCAACACCTTC. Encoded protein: CASSEAGGVGNTF.

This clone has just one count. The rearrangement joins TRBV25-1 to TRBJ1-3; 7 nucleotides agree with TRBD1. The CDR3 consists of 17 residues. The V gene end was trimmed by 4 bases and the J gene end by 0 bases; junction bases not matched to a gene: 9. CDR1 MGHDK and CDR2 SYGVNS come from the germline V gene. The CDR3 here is CASSGVGGTPSGNTIYF. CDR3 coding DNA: TGTGCCAGCAGTGGAGTAGGGGGCACCCCCTCTGGAAACACCATATATTTT.

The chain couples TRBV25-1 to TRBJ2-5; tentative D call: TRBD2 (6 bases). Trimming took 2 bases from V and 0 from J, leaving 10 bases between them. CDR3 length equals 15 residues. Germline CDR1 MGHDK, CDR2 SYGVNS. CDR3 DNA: TGTGCCAGCAGTGAACAGCGGGCGTACCAAGAGACCCAGTACTTC. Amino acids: CASSEQRAYQETQYF.

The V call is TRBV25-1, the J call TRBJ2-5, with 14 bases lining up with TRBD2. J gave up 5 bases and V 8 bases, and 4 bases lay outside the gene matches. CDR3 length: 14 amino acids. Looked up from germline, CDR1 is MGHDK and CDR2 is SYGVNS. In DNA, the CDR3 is TGTGCCAGCCAAAGGACTAGCGGGAGGGAGACCCAGTACTTC. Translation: CASQRTSGRETQYF.

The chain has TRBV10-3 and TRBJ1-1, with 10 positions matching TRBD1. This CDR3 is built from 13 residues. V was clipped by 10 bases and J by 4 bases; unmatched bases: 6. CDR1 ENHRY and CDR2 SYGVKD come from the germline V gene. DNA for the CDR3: TGTGCCACGCGACAGGGGGCTAGCACTGAAGCTTTCTTT. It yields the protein CATRQGASTEAFF.